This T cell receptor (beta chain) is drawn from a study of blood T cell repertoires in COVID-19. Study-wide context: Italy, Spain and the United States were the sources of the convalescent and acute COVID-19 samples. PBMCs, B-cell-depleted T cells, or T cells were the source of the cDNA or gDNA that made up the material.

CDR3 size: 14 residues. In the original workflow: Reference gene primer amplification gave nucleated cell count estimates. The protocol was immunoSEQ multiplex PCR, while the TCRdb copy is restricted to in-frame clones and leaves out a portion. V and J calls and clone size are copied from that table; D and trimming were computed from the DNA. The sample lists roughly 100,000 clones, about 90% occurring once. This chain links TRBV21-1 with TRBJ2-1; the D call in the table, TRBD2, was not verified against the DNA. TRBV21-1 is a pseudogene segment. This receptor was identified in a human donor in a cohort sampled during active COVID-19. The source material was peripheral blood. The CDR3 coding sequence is TGTGCCAGCAGAAGGACTAGCGACTACAATGAGCAGTTCTTC. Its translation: CASRRTSDYNEQFF.